These T cell receptor beta chains were read from a single sample in a study of regulatory T cells in long-lasting Graves disease. TCRdb re-analysed the multiplex PCR reads in MiXCR, keeping a single row per CDR3 protein. The table has around 400,000 distinct CDR3 sequences, approximately 16% seen once. These same data were also listed under a study on T cells in Graves' hyperthyroidism and ophthalmopathy.

The sample was peripheral blood mononuclear cells (PBMCs), taken at new diagnosis, from a patient treated with antithyroid drugs. The source is a woman between 40 and 55 years old with Graves disease. Each CDR3 is given with its conserved first and last residue. The D gene is left open where the match is weak. Clone size is shown for a subset of rows, as once, few, many or a class of expanded clone.

>TRBD2|.|TRBJ2-1|TRBV10-2
CASRKTLTSGRGNEQFF
TGCGCCAGCAGAAAGACACTCACTAGCGGGAGGGGCAATGAGCAGTTCTTC
>TRBD1|many|TRBJ2-2|TRBV3-1
CASSQVRGQTGELFF
TGTGCCAGCAGCCAAGTCCGGGGACAGACCGGGGAGCTGTTTTTT
>.|many|TRBJ2-1|TRBV7-9
CASSLGGGGTTYNEQFF
TGTGCCAGCAGCTTGGGGGGGGGCGGGACTACCTACAATGAGCAGTTCTTC
>.|many|TRBJ1-6|TRBV16
CASSLDRRASPLHF
TGTGCCAGCAGCCTTGACCGCAGGGCTTCACCCCTCCACTTT
>TRBD1|few|TRBJ2-3|TRBV6-5
CASSSFDRDTDTQYF
TGTGCCAGCAGTTCCTTTGACAGGGATACAGATACGCAGTATTTT
>.|few|TRBJ1-5|TRBV4-1
CASSQTGTSVGQPQHF
TGCGCCAGCAGCCAAACCGGGACAAGTGTCGGGCAGCCCCAGCATTTT
>TRBD1|.|TRBJ1-2|TRBV4-2
CASSQHQQGRGGYTF
TGTGCCAGCAGCCAACACCAACAGGGGCGAGGCGGCTACACCTTC
>.|.|TRBJ2-1|TRBV27
CASSQTLYNEQFF
TGTGCCAGCAGCCAGACACTCTACAATGAGCAGTTCTTC
>.|many|TRBJ2-3|TRBV11-3
CASSLGVSPLGTDTQYF
TGTGCCAGCAGCTTAGGGGTTAGCCCCCTTGGCACAGATACGCAGTATTTT
>.|few|TRBJ1-5|TRBV28
CASSYTRTWGLSNQPQHF
TGTGCCAGCAGTTATACCCGTACTTGGGGATTGAGCAATCAGCCCCAGCATTTT
>.|many|TRBJ2-7|TRBV28
CASSFRVPYEQYF
TGTGCCAGCAGTTTCCGGGTCCCTTACGAGCAGTACTTC
>.|.|TRBJ2-3|TRBV6-2/TRBV6-3
CASSSPGSTDTQYF
TGTGCCAGCAGTTCCCCCGGCAGCACAGATACGCAGTATTTT
>.|many|TRBJ2-3|TRBV11-2
CASSLGPETDTQYF
TGTGCCAGCAGCTTAGGGCCAGAAACAGATACGCAGTATTTT
>.|many|TRBJ1-1|TRBV11-2
CASSPWEGLNTEAFF
TGTGCCAGCAGCCCATGGGAGGGGTTGAACACTGAAGCTTTCTTT
>TRBD1|many|TRBJ1-4|TRBV20-1
CSASLPGQGIPNEKLFF
TGCAGTGCTAGCCTCCCGGGACAGGGTATACCTAATGAAAAACTGTTTTTT
>.|many|TRBJ1-2|TRBV7-8
CASSPRTGGGYTF
TGTGCCAGCAGCCCGCGGACGGGAGGCGGCTACACCTTC
>.|.|TRBJ1-2|TRBV5-6
CASSFSEGGYTF
TGTGCCAGCAGCTTCAGCGAGGGGGGCTACACCTTC
>.|.|TRBJ1-6|TRBV6-4
CASSRGRVGSPLHF
TGTGCCAGCAGTCGGGGCAGGGTCGGTTCACCCCTCCACTTT
>TRBD2|.|TRBJ2-1|TRBV29-1
CSLPGLAGIYMDNEQFF
TGCAGCTTACCGGGACTAGCGGGAATATATATGGACAATGAGCAGTTCTTC
>.|.|TRBJ1-1|TRBV12-3/TRBV12-4
CASSIDPLEAFF
TGTGCCAGCAGCATCGACCCTCTTGAAGCTTTCTTT
>.|.|TRBJ1-2|TRBV4-1
CASSQPLGRANYGYTF
TGCGCCAGCAGCCAACCCCTAGGGCGAGCTAACTATGGCTACACCTTC
>.|.|TRBJ1-4|TRBV7-2
CASSLEVRVQEKLFF
TGTGCCAGCAGCTTAGAAGTGAGGGTTCAAGAAAAACTGTTTTTT
>.|many|TRBJ1-1|TRBV2
CASSEGINTEAFF
TGTGCCAGCAGTGAGGGGATAAACACTGAAGCTTTCTTT
>TRBD2|many|TRBJ2-1|TRBV15
CATSRPMGLAGAEQFF
TGTGCCACCAGCAGACCGATGGGACTAGCGGGAGCTGAGCAGTTCTTC
>.|many|TRBJ2-5|TRBV19
CASSYQGSETQYF
TGTGCCAGTAGTTACCAAGGTTCGGAGACCCAGTACTTC
>TRBD1|.|TRBJ2-2|TRBV13
CASSLIRLGQGSNTGELFF
TGTGCCAGCAGCTTAATTCGTCTCGGACAGGGATCGAACACCGGGGAGCTGTTTTTT
>TRBD2|many|TRBJ2-1|TRBV5-1
CASSGLAGEGEQFF
TGCGCCAGCAGCGGACTAGCGGGAGAGGGTGAGCAGTTCTTC
>.|many|TRBJ2-5|TRBV27
CASSLKRRNPGLPQETQYF
TGTGCCAGCAGTTTGAAGCGGAGGAACCCGGGCTTACCCCAAGAGACCCAGTACTTC
>TRBD2|few|TRBJ2-2|TRBV29-1
CSVGGAGAGELFF
TGCAGCGTTGGGGGCGCGGGGGCCGGGGAGCTGTTTTTT
>TRBD1|.|TRBJ1-2|TRBV6-2/TRBV6-3
CASSLATGQVEGYTF
TGTGCCAGCAGCCTCGCTACGGGACAGGTGGAAGGCTACACCTTC
>.|many|TRBJ1-3|TRBV12-3/TRBV12-4
CASSLGSSGNTIYF
TGTGCCAGCAGCTTAGGGTCCTCTGGAAACACCATATATTTT
>.|many|TRBJ1-4|TRBV27
CASSLSMRGASEKLFF
TGTGCCAGCAGTTTATCGATGCGGGGGGCGTCGGAAAAACTGTTTTTT
>TRBD1|few|TRBJ2-7|TRBV28
CASSFRGTLYEQYF
TGTGCCAGCAGTTTCAGGGGGACCCTCTACGAGCAGTACTTC
>.|.|TRBJ1-1|TRBV5-6
CASSWGPYTEAFF
TGTGCCAGCAGCTGGGGACCTTACACTGAAGCTTTCTTT
>.|.|TRBJ2-5|TRBV29-1
CSVGGGGGETQYF
TGCAGCGTTGGGGGAGGGGGGGGAGAGACCCAGTACTTC
>.|many|TRBJ2-7|TRBV28
CASSLGPRGFYEQYF
TGTGCCAGCAGTTTAGGACCCAGGGGTTTCTACGAGCAGTACTTC
>TRBD1|few|TRBJ1-4|TRBV7-9
CASSPGQGLTNEKLFF
TGTGCCAGCAGCCCAGGACAGGGACTCACTAATGAAAAACTGTTTTTT
>TRBD2|many|TRBJ2-2|TRBV24-1
CATSVSGSYTGELFF
TGTGCCACCAGTGTGAGCGGGAGTTACACCGGGGAGCTGTTTTTT
>.|.|TRBJ1-1|TRBV5-6
CASSPRQPEGTEAFF
TGTGCCAGCAGCCCAAGACAGCCGGAAGGCACTGAAGCTTTCTTT
>TRBD1|.|TRBJ1-2|TRBV19
CASKERGLKGYTF
TGTGCCAGTAAGGAAAGGGGGCTTAAAGGCTACACCTTC
>TRBD2|many|TRBJ2-3|TRBV12-3/TRBV12-4
CASRKHRLADTDTQYF
TGTGCCAGCAGAAAGCACCGACTAGCGGACACAGATACGCAGTATTTT
>.|.|TRBJ2-7|TRBV10-2
CATRTIDYEQYF
TGCGCCACTCGGACCATAGACTACGAGCAGTACTTC
>.|many|TRBJ2-1|TRBV13
CASSLSGYEQFF
TGTGCCAGCAGCTTATCTGGGTATGAGCAGTTCTTC
>.|few|TRBJ1-6|TRBV3-1
CASSQGRGYSPLHF
TGTGCCAGCAGCCAAGGCCGGGGTTATTCACCCCTCCACTTT
>.|few|TRBJ2-3|TRBV6-9
CASSYTSAHANADTQYF
TGTGCCAGCAGTTACACATCGGCCCACGCCAACGCAGATACGCAGTATTTT
>.|many|TRBJ1-2|TRBV4-3
CASSQSSGLGYTF
TGCGCCAGCAGCCAGTCAAGCGGACTGGGCTACACCTTC
>TRBD1|many|TRBJ2-7|TRBV11-3
CASSPTGQAAGEQYF
TGTGCCAGCAGCCCAACGGGACAGGCGGCGGGGGAGCAGTACTTC
>TRBD1|many|TRBJ2-5|TRBV18
CASSPQAGQGETQYF
TGTGCCAGCTCACCACAGGCTGGACAGGGTGAGACCCAGTACTTC
>TRBD1|many|TRBJ2-1|TRBV27
CASVGPGQNSYNEQFF
TGTGCCAGCGTAGGACCGGGACAGAATTCCTACAATGAGCAGTTCTTC
>TRBD2|.|TRBJ2-7|TRBV6-2/TRBV6-3
CASRREGVSNEQYF
TGTGCCAGCAGAAGGGAGGGAGTTTCCAACGAGCAGTACTTC
>.|.|TRBJ2-4|TRBV12-3/TRBV12-4
CTSSLTVAKNIQYF
TGTACCAGCAGTCTCACGGTAGCCAAAAACATTCAGTACTTC
>TRBD1|few|TRBJ2-1|TRBV18
CASSPQTSKDRGRFPYF
TGTGCCAGCTCACCGCAAACCTCAAAAGACAGGGGGCGTTTTCCGTACTTC
>.|many|TRBJ2-1|TRBV7-9
CASSTGDFSSYNEQFF
TGTGCCAGCAGCACCGGGGACTTCAGCTCCTACAATGAGCAGTTCTTC